Each of the 13 T cell receptor beta chains below was sequenced from the same sample in a study of OX40 agonist ivuxolimab in advanced cancers. The repertoire was sequenced with immunoSEQ multiplex PCR; TCRdb's copy has only in-frame clones and lacks some. Altogether about 61,000 clones are present, roughly 87% being singletons, with the ten largest covering approximately 3.5%. The source material was CD4+ or CD8+ T cells sorted from blood, sampled in a trial of the OX40 agonist ivuxolimab. The receptor source for this set is an adult with an advanced solid tumor such as melanoma, head and neck, liver or kidney cancer.

The chain combines TRBV11-3 with TRBJ2-5, with 9 bases lining up with TRBD1. The V gene end was trimmed by 8 bases and the J gene end by 4 bases; junction bases not matched to a gene: 11. CDR3 length equals 15 residues. CDR1 and CDR2 from the germline V gene are SGHNT and YENEEA. The CDR3 here is CASASGTGRSETQYF. In DNA form, the CDR3 reads TGTGCCAGCGCCTCCGGGACAGGGAGGTCAGAGACCCAGTACTTC.

This clone has only a few counts. J is TRBJ1-4 and V is TRBV9; 7 nucleotides align to TRBD1. The CDR3 is made up of 15 amino acids. With 3 bases clipped from V and 4 bases from J, the junction kept 6 bases outside the gene matches. Per the germline V gene, CDR1 is SGDLS and CDR2 is YYNGEE. CDR3: CASSEGARSNEKLFF. The CDR3 DNA sequence: TGTGCCAGCAGCGAGGGGGCGCGGAGTAATGAAAAACTGTTTTTT.

V gene TRBV5-6 combines with J gene TRBJ1-2; no firm D call. CDR3 length: 13 amino acids. Per the germline V gene, CDR1 is SGHDT and CDR2 is YYEEEE. Trimming took off 0 bases at V and 7 bases at J, with 10 bases between the two ends. For the CDR3, the DNA is TGTGCCAGCAGCTTGGCTGCGGGCACTGGCTACACCTTC. It specifies CASSLAAGTGYTF.

The chain combines TRBV7-2 with TRBJ1-1; weak D call: TRBD1 (5 bases). V lost 5 bases, J lost 0 bases, and 13 bases lay in between. The germline V gene has CDR1 SGHTA and CDR2 FQGNSA. This CDR3 contains 15 residues. CDR3 in amino acids: CASSGGGGLNTEAFF. The CDR3 coding sequence is TGTGCCAGCAGCGGGGGAGGAGGGCTGAACACTGAAGCTTTCTTT.

V usage is TRBV2 and J usage is TRBJ2-3; the match to TRBD2 covers 7 bases. Per germline, CDR1 SNHLY and CDR2 FYNNEI. With 6 bases clipped from V and 3 bases from J, the junction kept 9 bases outside the gene matches. The CDR3 spans 15 residues. CDR3 nucleotides: TGTGCCAGCAGCGGGGGGAGGGCTAGTACAGATACGCAGTATTTT. Amino acid sequence: CASSGGRASTDTQYF.

The chain combines TRBV27 with TRBJ2-3, with unresolved D. Deletions cut 2 bases from V and 0 bases from J, with 9 bases between. Germline V gives CDR1 MNHEY, CDR2 SMNVEV (reference sequence). The CDR3 extends over 15 amino acids. This CDR3 reads CASSLGVSSTDTQYF. CDR3 sequence (DNA): TGTGCCAGCAGTTTAGGGGTATCTAGCACAGATACGCAGTATTTT.

The genes are TRBV6-4 and TRBJ2-7, with 7 positions matching TRBD1. The V and J ends lost 11 bases and 5 bases, in that order; junction bases with no gene match: 9. Germline assignment: CDR1 MRHNA and CDR2 SNTAGT. The CDR3 is made up of 12 amino acids. CDR3 in amino acids: CADTTGWDEQYF. CDR3 nucleotide sequence: TGTGCCGATACGACAGGGTGGGACGAGCAGTACTTC.

The CDR3 sequence is CASSRNREQETQYF. CDR3 nucleotides: TGTGCCAGCAGCCGTAACCGGGAACAAGAGACCCAGTACTTC. This chain links TRBV11-3 with TRBJ2-5; D may be TRBD2 (5 bases). CDR3 length: 14 residues. Trimming took off 5 bases at V and 2 bases at J, with 12 bases between the two ends. Looked up from germline, CDR1 is SGHNT and CDR2 is YENEEA.

The genes are TRBV25-1 and TRBJ2-5; TRBD1 aligns across 7 bases. With 8 bases clipped from V and 5 bases from J, the junction kept 11 bases outside the gene matches. This CDR3 is 14 amino acids long. CDR1 is MGHDK and CDR2 is SYGVNS in the germline V gene. The CDR3 is CASGGTGAGETQYF. CDR3 sequence (DNA): TGTGCCAGCGGGGGAACAGGGGCTGGGGAGACCCAGTACTTC. Full variable domain (remainder filled in from reference TRBV25-1 and TRBJ2-5): EADIYQTPRYLVIGTGKKITLECSQTMGHDKMYWYQQDPGMELHLIHYSYGVNSTEKGDLSSESTVSRIRTEHFPLTLESARPSHTSQYLCASGGTGAGETQYFGPGTRLLVL.

As concerns this clone: At one end, the junction sequence differs from germline, possibly due to a read error. V gene TRBV7-7 combines with J gene TRBJ2-7; D remains ambiguous. The germline V gene encodes CDR1 SSHAT and CDR2 FNYEAQ (reference sequence). CDR3 length: 13 residues. The CDR3 nucleotides read TGTGCTAGCAGCTTAGGACGGGCCTACGAGCAGTACTTC. Amino acid sequence: CASSLGRAYEQYF.

This clone was recorded only once. The chain employs TRBV7-3 and TRBJ2-5, with TRBD1 identical over 11 bases. The V gene end was trimmed by 5 bases and the J gene end by 4 bases; junction bases not matched to a gene: 12. Germline assignment: CDR1 SGHTA and CDR2 FQGTGA. The length of the CDR3 is 17 residues. The CDR3 protein is CASSPNSGTGGRETQYF. DNA of the CDR3: TGTGCCAGCAGCCCAAATTCCGGGACAGGGGGGCGAGAGACCCAGTACTTC.

The genes are TRBV5-1 and TRBJ2-6; the D gene is possibly TRBD1 (5 bases). V lost 3 bases, J lost 0 bases, and 10 bases lay in between. Germline CDR1 and CDR2: SGHRS and YFSETQ. CDR3 length: 16 residues. CDR3 sequence (DNA): TGCGCCAGCAGCTCGACAGTTTCCTCTGGGGCCAACGTCCTGACTTTC. Its protein product is CASSSTVSSGANVLTF.

Concerning this clone: Other DNA sequences of this sample code for an identical CDR3. The V and J genes are TRBV25-1 and TRBJ1-5; TRBD1 is a possible D gene (5 bases). The germline CDR1 and CDR2 sequences are MGHDK and SYGVNS. The V and J ends lost 5 bases and 0 bases respectively, with 8 bases between them. This CDR3 comprises 14 residues. This CDR3 is CASSRDSSNQPQHF. CDR3 bases: TGTGCCAGCAGTCGTGACAGTAGCAATCAGCCCCAGCATTTT.